This T cell receptor beta chain is drawn from a study of cytomegalovirus exposure and HLA in healthy donors. About this clone itself: The target antigen is unknown.

After removal of 5 bases from V and 1 base from J, the junction contained 8 bases not matched to a gene. Germline loops: CDR1 SEHNR, CDR2 FQNEAQ (reference sequence). The CDR3 consists of 17 residues. Vbeta (60) and Jbeta (13) primers were used in the PCR. TCRdb keeps only in-frame clones here, not all; method: immunoSEQ multiplex PCR. The sample lists 160,000 or so clones; around 77% were seen once. General study findings and limits: Sequencing probably produced one cluster of sequence variants that were highly shared.

The sequence derives from a man aged 55-75 years in good health and CMV-seronegative. The gene calls are TRBV7-9 and TRBJ2-3, with 11 positions matching TRBD2. Sequenced material: PBMCs. The CDR3 region is CASSRGLAGSGTDTQYF. CDR3 bases: TGTGCCAGCAGCCGAGGACTAGCGGGTTCTGGCACAGATACGCAGTATTTT.